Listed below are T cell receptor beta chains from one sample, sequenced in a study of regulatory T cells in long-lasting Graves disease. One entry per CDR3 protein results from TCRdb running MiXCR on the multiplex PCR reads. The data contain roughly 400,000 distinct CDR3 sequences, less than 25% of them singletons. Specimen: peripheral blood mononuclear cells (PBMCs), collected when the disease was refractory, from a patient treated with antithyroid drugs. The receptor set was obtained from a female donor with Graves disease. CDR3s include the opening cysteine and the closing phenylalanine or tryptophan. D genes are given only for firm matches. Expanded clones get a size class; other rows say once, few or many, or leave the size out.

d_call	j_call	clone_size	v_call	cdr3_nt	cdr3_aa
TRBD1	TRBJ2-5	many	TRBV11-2	TGTGCCAGCAGCTTTGACAGGGATCCGAGGGGAGAGACCCAGTACTTC	CASSFDRDPRGETQYF
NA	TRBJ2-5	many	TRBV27	TGTGCCAGCAGCTTGAGGGCCCTGAGACAAGAGACCCAGTACTTC	CASSLRALRQETQYF
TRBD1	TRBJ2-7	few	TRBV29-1	TGCAGCGTCTGGCGACAGGGTATATCTTCGTACGAGCAGTACTTC	CSVWRQGISSYEQYF
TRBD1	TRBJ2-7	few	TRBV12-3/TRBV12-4	TGTGCCAGCAGTCTCCCAGGGGGCGTCTACGAGCAGTACTTC	CASSLPGGVYEQYF
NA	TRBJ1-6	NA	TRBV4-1	TGCGCCAGCAGCCCCCCCCCGGTCAGCTCCTATAATTCACCCCTCCACTTT	CASSPPPVSSYNSPLHF
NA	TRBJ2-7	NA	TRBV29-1	TGCAGCGTTGCCGGGGATTCCTACGAGCAGTACTTC	CSVAGDSYEQYF
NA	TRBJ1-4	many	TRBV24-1	TGTGCCACCAGTGATTGGGAGGGGAAACTGTTTTTT	CATSDWEGKLFF
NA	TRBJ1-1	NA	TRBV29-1	TGCAGCGTTGGAGGGATCACTGAAGCTTTCTTT	CSVGGITEAFF
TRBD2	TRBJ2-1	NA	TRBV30	TGTGCCTGGAGTGCAGGGCTAGCGGGAGACCGGCAGTTCTTC	CAWSAGLAGDRQFF
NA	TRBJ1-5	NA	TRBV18	TGTGCCAGCTCACCATCGGGGTCTCAGCCCCAGCATTTT	CASSPSGSQPQHF
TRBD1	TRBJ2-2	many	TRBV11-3	TGTGCCAGCAGCTCCCGGGACAGGGAGGACACCGGGGAGCTGTTTTTT	CASSSRDREDTGELFF
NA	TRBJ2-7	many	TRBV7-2	TGTGCCAGCAGCTCCTACCCGGATCCTGCCTACGAGCAGTACTTC	CASSSYPDPAYEQYF
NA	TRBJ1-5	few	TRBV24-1	TGTGCCACCAGCCAAACAGGGACGAATCAGCCCCAGCATTTT	CATSQTGTNQPQHF
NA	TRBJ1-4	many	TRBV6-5	TGTGCCAGCAGTTACCAACAGGGAACTAATGAAAAACTGTTTTTT	CASSYQQGTNEKLFF
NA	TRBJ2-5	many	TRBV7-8	TGTGCCAGCAGCTTACCAGCACGGGGGCGGCGGGAGACCCAGTACTTC	CASSLPARGRRETQYF
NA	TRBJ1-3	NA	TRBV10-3	TGTGCCATCAACCCGGACACCTCTGGAAACACCATATATTTT	CAINPDTSGNTIYF
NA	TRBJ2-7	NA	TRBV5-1	TGCGCCAGCTTGCCCGACCCTGGGCTCGCCTACGAGCAGTACTTC	CASLPDPGLAYEQYF
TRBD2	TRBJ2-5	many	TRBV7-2	TGTGCCAGCAGCTACTCAGCGGGAGGGGGAGAGACCCAGTACTTC	CASSYSAGGGETQYF
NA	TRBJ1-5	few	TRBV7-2	TGTGCCAGCAGCTTATCGGGACCTCGACGGCCCCAGCATTTT	CASSLSGPRRPQHF
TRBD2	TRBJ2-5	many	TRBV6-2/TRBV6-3	TGTGCCAGCAGTGAGACTAGCGGATATCAAGAGACCCAGTACTTC	CASSETSGYQETQYF
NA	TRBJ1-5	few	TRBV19	TGTGCCAGTAGGATCGGAGATCAGCCCCAGCATTTT	CASRIGDQPQHF
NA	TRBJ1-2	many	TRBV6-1	TGTGCCAGCGCCTATGTTAGGGGAGCTAACTATGGCTACACCTTC	CASAYVRGANYGYTF
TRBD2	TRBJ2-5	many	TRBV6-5	TGTGCCAGCAGTTCCACCTCGTGGCGGGAGGTACAAGAGACCCAGTACTTC	CASSSTSWREVQETQYF
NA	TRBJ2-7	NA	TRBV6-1	TGTGCCAGCAGTCTACGGGGCAGTTCGACCTACGAGCAGTACTTC	CASSLRGSSTYEQYF
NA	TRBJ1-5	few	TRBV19	TGTGCCAGCCGGGTCCTACATAGCAATCAGCCCCAGCATTTT	CASRVLHSNQPQHF
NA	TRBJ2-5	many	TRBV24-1	TGTGCCACCAGTGATGGCTACAGACAAGAGACCCAGTACTTC	CATSDGYRQETQYF
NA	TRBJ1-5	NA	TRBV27	TGTGCCAGCAATAAGTTCAAGGGCGATAGCGATCAGCCCCAGCATTTT	CASNKFKGDSDQPQHF
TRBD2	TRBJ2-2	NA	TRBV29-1	TGCATCAGCCAAGCGGGAGGGACCGGGGAGCTGTTTTTT	CISQAGGTGELFF
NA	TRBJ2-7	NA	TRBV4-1	TGCGCCAGCAGCCAAGTTTCCGGGGAGCAGTACTTC	CASSQVSGEQYF
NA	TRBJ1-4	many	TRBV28	TGTGCCAGCAGTCCGAGCGACACGACGGCTGAAAAACTGTTTTTT	CASSPSDTTAEKLFF
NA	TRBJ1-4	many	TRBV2	TGTGCCAGCAGGCCCGGACTGGAAAAACTGTTTTTT	CASRPGLEKLFF
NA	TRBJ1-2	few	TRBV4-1	TGCGCCAGCAGCCAAGGACAGGTGAATAACTATGGCTACACCTTC	CASSQGQVNNYGYTF
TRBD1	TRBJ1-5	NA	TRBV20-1	TGCAGTGTTCAGGGACAGCGTAGCAATCAGCCCCAGCATTTT	CSVQGQRSNQPQHF
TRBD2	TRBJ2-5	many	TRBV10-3	TGTGCCATCAGTGAGTCGTTGGCTAGCGGGACTCAAGAGACCCAGTACTTC	CAISESLASGTQETQYF
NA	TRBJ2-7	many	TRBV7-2	TGTGCCAGCAGCTTAGTTACGACGGGCGAGCAGTACTTC	CASSLVTTGEQYF
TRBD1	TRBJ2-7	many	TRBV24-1	TGTGCCACCAGTGATGCCTCCGGGACAGCGACGTACGAGCAGTACTTC	CATSDASGTATYEQYF
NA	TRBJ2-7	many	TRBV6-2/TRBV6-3	TGTGCCAGCAGTACCCAATACGAGCAGTACTTC	CASSTQYEQYF
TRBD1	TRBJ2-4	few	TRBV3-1	TGTGCCAGCAGCCCGACAGGGGCTCCTACCAAAAACATTCAGTACTTC	CASSPTGAPTKNIQYF
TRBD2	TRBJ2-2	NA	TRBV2	TGTGCCAGCAGACTTACTAGCGGGAGAACCGGGGAGCTGTTTTTT	CASRLTSGRTGELFF
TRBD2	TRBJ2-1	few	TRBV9	TGTGCCAGCAGCATGGGACTAGCGGAACCTCTCAATGAGCAGTTCTTC	CASSMGLAEPLNEQFF
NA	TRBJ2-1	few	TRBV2	TGTGCCAGCAGTGAGGGACGGAACAATGAGCAGTTCTTC	CASSEGRNNEQFF
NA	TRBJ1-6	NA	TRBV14	TGTGCCAGCAGCCAAGAGGGGAACTGGAATTCACCCCTCCACTTT	CASSQEGNWNSPLHF
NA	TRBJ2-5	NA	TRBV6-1	TGTGCCAGCAGACCCCCAGGGAGCGAAGAGACCCAGTACTTC	CASRPPGSEETQYF